This T cell receptor beta chain was documented in a study of blood T cell repertoires in COVID-19 (dated by TCRdb to the early 2020s). About the investigation overall: Samples covering the acute and convalescent phases of COVID-19 were provided by collaborators in the United States, Italy and Spain. The material from the prospective study consisted of cDNA or gDNA derived from T cells, B-cell-depleted T cells, or PBMCs. Subjects who had been exposed to COVID-19, were actively infected with it, or had recovered from it provided the deeply sampled blood TCRbeta repertoires that made up the dataset. The repertoires were made available in a free public database intended to serve as a resource for research on the immune response to SARS-CoV-2. The samples were drawn from two sources: the first 160 participants of the ongoing ImmuneRACE study, and about 1,300 subjects contributed by 6 global collaborators. A de-identified subject ID, COVID-19 status, age in years and sex were almost always included in the sample metadata. Where HLA class I and class II types were available, the types were taken from metadata supplied by the sample provider, not from assay-based typing. Study-level results and caveats: The amount of clinical and demographic metadata varied by source and participant and was provided uncurated.

The collaborating institutions used their own protocols to collect whole blood in K2EDTA tubes. For TCRbeta analysis, collaborator samples were shipped as frozen whole blood, as isolated PBMCs, or as DNA extracted from either sample type. Germline trimming: 4 bases from V, 0 bases from J; junction bases outside gene matches: 6. According to the germline V gene, CDR1 reads SGHRS and CDR2 reads YFSETQ. Its CDR3 holds 16 amino acids, cysteine through phenylalanine. Just CDR3 DNA is preserved here, 48 bases in frame from base 1. This clone turned up a few times. This receptor's antigen is unknown. No much larger clone is present one base from it, and per-base qualities are unavailable. The immunoSEQ Assay, a bias-controlled multiplex PCR, was used to amplify TCRbeta CDR3 regions from genomic DNA. Per the source publication's procedure: Within the assay, amplification of reference gene primers was used to estimate how many nucleated cells each sample contained. To quantify the absolute abundance of each unique TCRbeta CDR3 rearrangement, sequence reads were collapsed and filtered. For each sample, productive Simpson clonality was calculated as the square root of Simpson's diversity index over productive rearrangements. Sourced from immuneACCESS, this table was stored by TCRdb with only in-frame sequences that have V and J called. A share of the clones is absent; for the studies checked, an unresolved V gene accounts for under half, and the remainder has no known explanation. Clone size and V and J calls were adopted from that table, with D and trimming inferred from the DNA. In all, the sample holds some 300,000 clones, and around nine tenths of those were seen once. 1% to 1.5% of the sample is taken by the ten largest.

The sequenced sample consisted of peripheral blood. This TCR derives from a man aged 70-80 years with acute or convalescent COVID-19. This receptor chain uses TRBV5-1 and TRBJ2-1; 8 nucleotides in the junction match TRBD1. The DNA reads TGCGCCAGCAGCGCGAGACAGGGGAGCTCCTACAATGAGCAGTTCTTC. Translated, this gives CASSARQGSSYNEQFF.